This T cell receptor (beta chain) is drawn from a study of vaccination and CD4 T cells after COVID-19. The germline CDR1 and CDR2 sequences are MNHEY and SMNVEV (reference sequence). Trimming took off 3 bases at V and 8 bases at J, with 13 bases between the two ends. The CDR3 extends over 13 amino acids. The study sequenced cultured CD4+ T cell DNA using the Oncomine TCR Beta short-read assay. Genomic DNA was isolated from cultured CD4+ T cells. Via MiXCR, TCRdb re-called the PCR reads, giving one row per CDR3 protein. The repertoire includes around 20,000 distinct CDR3 sequences, under 70% of them detected once, and 7.6% sits in the top ten. This clonotype was counted only a few times. Its cognate antigen is unknown. Treatment specified: approximately nine-day PBMC culture with coronavirus spike peptide pools or control peptides (ViraFEST assay). ViraFEST stimulated the growth of antigen-specific T cells using peptide pools and subsequently profiled their TCRs by sequencing.

Sample: CD4+ T cells from blood, cultured in vitro. The sequence derives from a human donor who had recovered from COVID-19. V is TRBV27 and J is TRBJ1-2; TRBD1 is a possible D gene (6 bases). This chain's CDR3 is CASSLGGSRGYTF. DNA of the CDR3: TGTGCCAGCAGTTTGGGGGGCTCTCGCGGCTACACCTTC.